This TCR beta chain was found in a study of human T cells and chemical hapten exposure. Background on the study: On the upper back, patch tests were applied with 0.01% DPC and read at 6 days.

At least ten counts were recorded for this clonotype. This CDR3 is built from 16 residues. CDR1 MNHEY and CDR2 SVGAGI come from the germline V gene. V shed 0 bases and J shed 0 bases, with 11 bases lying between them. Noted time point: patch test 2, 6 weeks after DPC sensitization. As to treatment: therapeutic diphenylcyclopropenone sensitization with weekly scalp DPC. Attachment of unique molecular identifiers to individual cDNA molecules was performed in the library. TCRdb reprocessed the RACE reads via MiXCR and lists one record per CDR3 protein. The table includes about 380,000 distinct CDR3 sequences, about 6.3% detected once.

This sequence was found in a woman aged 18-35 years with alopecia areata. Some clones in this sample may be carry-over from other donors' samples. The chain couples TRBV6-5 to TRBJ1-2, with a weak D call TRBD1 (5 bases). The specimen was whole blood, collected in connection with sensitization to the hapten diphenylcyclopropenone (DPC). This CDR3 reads CASSYSGTGANYGYTF. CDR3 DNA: TGTGCCAGCAGTTACTCTGGTACAGGTGCTAACTATGGCTACACCTTC.